The clone carrying this T cell receptor beta chain occurred a few times. This entry is derived from a study of response to subunit inactivated influenza vaccine. The CDR3 has 15 residues. Germline CDR1 and CDR2: SGDLS and YYNGEE. V shed 0 bases and J shed 0 bases, with 9 bases lying between them. TCRdb recomputed calls from the RT-PCR reads with MiXCR, one row per CDR3 protein. Altogether under 200,000 distinct CDR3 sequences are present, around 9.9% being singletons, with the ten largest covering 12%. The rearrangement uses TRBV9 and TRBJ1-2, with a possible D match to TRBD1 (5 bases). The material was non-naive T cells sorted from PBMCs, obtained roughly 47 days after vaccination. This clonotype was obtained from a man aged 45-60 years who received an inactivated influenza vaccine. CDR3: CASSVGQPTNYGYTF. In DNA, the CDR3 is TGTGCCAGCAGCGTAGGACAGCCAACTAACTATGGCTACACCTTC.